Shown below are 7 T cell receptor beta chains from a single sample sequenced in a study of shared clonotypes between healthy human individuals. Measured with immunoSEQ multiplex PCR; TCRdb has only the in-frame clones, and not every one. The sample contains 1,500,000 or so clones, roughly 96% of which appear only once. Sequenced: naive CD4+ T cells sorted from blood. Documented subset: CD45RA+ positively selected. Receptors originate from a man under 40 in good health.

This clone is a singleton in its sample. The V call is TRBV5-1, the J call TRBJ2-1; the match to TRBD2 covers 9 bases. CDR3 length: 17 amino acids. From germline, CDR1 is SGHRS and CDR2 YFSETQ. With V trimmed by 4 bases and J by 4 bases, 12 bases remained unmatched. The chain's CDR3 is CASSVQLVSGGYNEQFF. The CDR3 DNA reads TGCGCCAGCAGCGTACAACTGGTTAGCGGGGGATACAATGAGCAGTTCTTC.

The genes are TRBV27 and TRBJ2-3, with 9 bases identical to TRBD2. The CDR3 runs to 17 residues. Germline loops: CDR1 MNHEY, CDR2 SMNVEV (reference sequence). After removal of 4 bases from V and 0 bases from J, the junction contained 8 bases not matched to a gene. The CDR3 loop is CASSSPRLAESTDTQYF. The DNA for the CDR3 is TGTGCCAGCAGTTCCCCTCGACTAGCGGAAAGCACAGATACGCAGTATTTT.

This clone occurred once. The V call is TRBV5-1, the J call TRBJ2-1; no firm D call. V gave up 4 bases and J gave up 7 bases, with 12 bases separating them. Germline V gene sequence: CDR1 SGHRS, CDR2 YFSETQ. The CDR3 consists of 13 residues. This CDR3 reads CASSRLGSNEQFF. The CDR3, as DNA: TGCGCCAGCAGCCGCCTGGGGTCGAATGAGCAGTTCTTC.

The chain recombines TRBV29-1 with TRBJ2-7; D possibly corresponds to TRBD1 (6 bases). This CDR3 has 13 amino acids. Germline CDR1 is SQVTM and CDR2 is ANQGSEA. V lost 4 bases to trimming and J lost 4 bases, with 14 bases between them. The chain's CDR3 is CSVAPPDSYEQYF. The CDR3 coding sequence is TGCAGCGTTGCACCCCCGGACAGTTACGAGCAGTACTTC.

Notes on this clone: At the DNA level, this CDR3 is encoded by other sequences in the same sample as well. The genes are TRBV2 and TRBJ2-7; 9 bases map to TRBD1. Losses at the gene ends were 5 bases for V and 2 bases for J; bases not matched to a gene: 7. This CDR3 region has 15 residues. CDR1 SNHLY and CDR2 FYNNEI come from the germline V gene. The CDR3 nucleotides read TGTGCCAGCAGTCCGGGACAGGGAAGGCCCTACGAGCAGTACTTC. Protein product: CASSPGQGRPYEQYF.

This clone has only one observation. The V and J genes are TRBV6-5 and TRBJ1-2; no clear D gene. Trimming cost V 5 bases and J 5 bases, with 15 bases left between them. Germline V gives CDR1 MNHEY, CDR2 SVGAGI. This CDR3 contains 14 residues. Here the CDR3 DNA reads TGTGCCAGCAGTCGCAGTCCGGACTTTTATGGCTACACCTTC. Translating it yields CASSRSPDFYGYTF.

V gene TRBV29-1 combines with J gene TRBJ2-5, with 10 bases lining up with TRBD2. Germline lookup yields CDR1 SQVTM and CDR2 ANQGSEA. With 4 bases clipped from V and 5 bases from J, the junction kept 7 bases outside the gene matches. This CDR3 comprises 14 residues. The CDR3 is CSVALAGPTETQYF. Here the CDR3 DNA reads TGCAGCGTTGCACTAGCGGGGCCCACGGAGACCCAGTACTTC. Drawing the rest from reference TRBV29-1 and TRBJ2-5, the complete variable domain is SAVISQKPSRDICQRGTSLTIQCQVDSQVTMMFWYRQQPGQSLTLIATANQGSEATYESGFVIDKFPISRPNLTFSTLTVSNMSPEDSSIYLCSVALAGPTETQYFGPGTRLLVL.